The present entry profiles one T cell receptor (beta chain) with its context. The data stem from a study of blood T cell repertoires in COVID-19. Study in general: The United States, Italy and Spain provided the acute and convalescent COVID-19 samples. T cells, B-cell-depleted T cells, or PBMCs supplied cDNA or gDNA.

Losses at the gene ends were 6 bases for V and 6 bases for J; bases not matched to a gene: 8. Germline CDR1 reads LNHNV; CDR2 reads YYDKDF (reference sequence). This CDR3 has 14 residues. In the original workflow: The authors estimated nucleated cell counts from reference gene primer amplification. The assay was immunoSEQ multiplex PCR, and TCRdb's table has in-frame clones only and misses some. From that table come the V and J calls and clone size; the DNA was used to work out D and trimming. The sample contains 250,000 or so clones, 89% of which appear only once. This clonotype was obtained from a woman between 35 and 50 years old who had recovered from COVID-19. The chain uses TRBV15 and TRBJ1-1; 9 bases map to TRBD1. The sequenced sample was peripheral blood. CDR3 sequence (DNA): TGTGCCACCAGTCTTTTACAGGGGGCGGCTGAAGCTTTCTTT. This encodes CATSLLQGAAEAFF.